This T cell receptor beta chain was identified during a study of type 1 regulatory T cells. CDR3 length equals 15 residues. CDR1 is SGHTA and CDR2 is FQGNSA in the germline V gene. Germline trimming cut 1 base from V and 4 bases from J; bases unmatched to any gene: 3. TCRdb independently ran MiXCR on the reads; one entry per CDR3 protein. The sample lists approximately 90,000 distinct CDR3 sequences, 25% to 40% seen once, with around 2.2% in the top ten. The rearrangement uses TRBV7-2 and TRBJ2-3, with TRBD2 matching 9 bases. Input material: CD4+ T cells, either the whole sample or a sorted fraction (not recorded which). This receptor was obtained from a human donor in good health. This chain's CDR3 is CASSLGAGGADTQYF. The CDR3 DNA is TGTGCCAGCAGCTTAGGGGCGGGAGGGGCAGATACGCAGTATTTT. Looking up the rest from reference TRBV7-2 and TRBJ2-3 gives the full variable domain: GAGVSQSPSNKVTEKGKDVELRCDPISGHTALYWYRQSLGQGLEFLIYFQGNSAPDKSGLPSDRFSAERTGGSVSTLTIQRTQQEDSAVYLCASSLGAGGADTQYFGPGTRLTVL.